A selection of T cell receptor beta chains follows, all from one sample in a study of OX40 agonist ivuxolimab in advanced cancers. TCRdb's table, derived via immunoSEQ multiplex PCR, lists solely in-frame clones and lacks some. The sample has 50,000 to 70,000 clones, approximately 90% seen once. Sequenced material: CD4+ or CD8+ T cells sorted from blood, taken in a trial of the OX40 agonist ivuxolimab. The source is an adult with an advanced solid tumor such as melanoma, head and neck, liver or kidney cancer. CDR3s include the opening cysteine and the closing phenylalanine or tryptophan. D genes are given only for firm matches. Size values are once, few and many counts, or a class for expanded clones, and some rows have none.

clone size	CDR3 length	V gene	J gene	D gene	CDR3 DNA	CDR3 protein
.	15	TRBV19	TRBJ1-5	TRBD1	TGTGCCAGTAGCGAGGGGACAGGGATGGTTCAGCCCCAGCATTTT	CASSEGTGMVQPQHF
.	12	TRBV11-1	TRBJ1-1	.	TGTGCCAGCAGCTTTGAGGGGGTTTCAGCTTTCTTT	CASSFEGVSAFF
.	16	TRBV13	TRBJ1-4	.	TGTGCCAGCAGTTACTACGACAGGCGAAATAATGAAAAACTGTTTTTT	CASSYYDRRNNEKLFF
.	16	TRBV9	TRBJ2-3	TRBD2	TGTGCCAGCAGCCCAAGACTAGCGGGGGACACAGATACGCAGTATTTT	CASSPRLAGDTDTQYF
.	14	TRBV28	TRBJ2-1	.	TGTGCCAGCAGGCAGACGGCTTCCTACAATGAGCAGTTCTTC	CASRQTASYNEQFF
.	15	TRBV28	TRBJ2-7	.	TGTGCCAGCACCCATGGGGGAAGTAGTCCCTACGAGCAGTACTTC	CASTHGGSSPYEQYF
.	16	TRBV28	TRBJ2-2	.	TGTGCCAGCAGTTTACCCTCACAGGGATGGGCCGGGGAGCTGTTTTTT	CASSLPSQGWAGELFF
.	14	TRBV9	TRBJ2-7	TRBD2	TGTGCCAGCAGCTTAGCGGGAGTGACAGGCGAGCAGTACTTC	CASSLAGVTGEQYF
.	15	TRBV13	TRBJ2-7	TRBD1	TGTGCCAGCAGCTTAACCCAGGGGGTAAACTACGAGCAGTACTTC	CASSLTQGVNYEQYF
few	13	TRBV6-1	TRBJ1-1	.	TGTGCCAGCAGTGAAGGGCGGAGGACTGAAGCTTTCTTT	CASSEGRRTEAFF
.	10	TRBV7-3	TRBJ2-7	.	TGTGCCAGCAGCTCTTGGGAGCAGTACTTC	CASSSWEQYF
once	14	TRBV2	TRBJ1-2	.	TGTGCCAGCAGTCCCCCCGGAGAAGACTATGGCTACACCTTC	CASSPPGEDYGYTF
.	17	TRBV29-1	TRBJ2-1	.	TGCAGCGTTGAGGGTGGAAGGGGAATGACGTCCTACAATGAGCAGTTCTTC	CSVEGGRGMTSYNEQFF
.	13	TRBV9	TRBJ2-1	TRBD2	TGTGCCAGCAACGGGGGGGCCTACAATGAGCAGTTCTTC	CASNGGAYNEQFF
.	13	TRBV27	TRBJ2-1	.	TGTGCCAGCAGTTTGAGGGGGGTTGATGAGCAGTTCTTC	CASSLRGVDEQFF
.	12	TRBV4-1	TRBJ1-2	.	TGCGCCAGCAGCCAAGCTGGTACTAGTTACACCTTC	CASSQAGTSYTF
.	13	TRBV9	TRBJ2-7	TRBD2	TGTGCCAGTCCCGGCGGGAGGGCAGGCGAGCAGTACTTC	CASPGGRAGEQYF
.	12	TRBV27	TRBJ2-3	.	TGTGCCAGCTTAACTCTGGGCGGTACGCAGTATTTT	CASLTLGGTQYF
.	17	TRBV7-3	TRBJ2-1	TRBD2	TGTGCCAGCAGCTGGGCCCCCGGACTAGGGTTCCACAATGAGCAGTTCTTC	CASSWAPGLGFHNEQFF
.	16	TRBV6-1	TRBJ1-1	TRBD1	TGTGCCAGCAGTGAGGACAGGGGGCTTTTTTACACTGAAGCTTTCTTT	CASSEDRGLFYTEAFF
.	15	TRBV4-1	TRBJ1-1	.	TGCGCCAGCAGCCAAGTTGAGGGCAGGAACACTGAAGCTTTCTTT	CASSQVEGRNTEAFF
.	17	TRBV9	TRBJ1-3	.	TGTGCCAGCAGCGTTGGGCAGGGGATGAACTCTGGAAACACCATATATTTT	CASSVGQGMNSGNTIYF
once	13	TRBV29-1	TRBJ2-7	.	TGCAGCGTCCTTAGACAGGGAGGCTACGAGCAGTACTTC	CSVLRQGGYEQYF
.	16	TRBV2	TRBJ2-3	TRBD2	TGTGCCAGCAGTCCATACAGGCCCGGGGGGACAGATACGCAGTATTTT	CASSPYRPGGTDTQYF
.	14	TRBV6-1	TRBJ2-1	TRBD1	TGTGCCAGCACGCCGGGACAGGGATACAATGAGCAGTTCTTC	CASTPGQGYNEQFF
.	14	TRBV25-1	TRBJ1-1	.	TGTGCCAGCAGTGAACTCCTTGGGGACACTGAAGCTTTCTTT	CASSELLGDTEAFF
.	10	TRBV10-2	TRBJ2-1	.	TGCGCCAGCAGGGCGGGACGGGCCCTCTTC	CASRAGRALF
once	15	TRBV5-4	TRBJ1-1	.	TGTGCCAGCAGCGTCGCCCCCCGGGCCCACACTGAAGCTTTCTTT	CASSVAPRAHTEAFF
.	13	TRBV14	TRBJ2-3	.	TGTGCCAGCAGCCAAGGGTACTGGCAAACGCAGTATTTT	CASSQGYWQTQYF
few	13	TRBV6-1	TRBJ2-7	.	TGTGCCAGCAGTGAGAATCTTTCCTACGAGCAGTACTTC	CASSENLSYEQYF
.	19	TRBV5-1	TRBJ2-7	.	TGCGCCAGCCAATACCTGGGAGGGACATCCCGCCGGAGGGGGCACGAGCAGTACTTC	CASQYLGGTSRRRGHEQYF
.	14	TRBV7-3	TRBJ2-1	TRBD1	TGTGCCAGCAGCCTCAGGGGGCCCTACAATGAGCAGTTCTTC	CASSLRGPYNEQFF